This is a list of T cell receptor beta chains from one sample in a study of CD8+CD57+ T cells in acquired aplastic anemia. TCRdb recomputed calls from the reads with MiXCR, one row per CDR3 protein. The sample yields over 150,000 distinct CDR3 sequences, roughly 40% seen once. The sequencing sample was made of sorted CD4+, CD8+, or CD8+CD57+ T cells (not recorded which) from PBMCs. All receptors derive from a human donor in good health. Both conserved end residues are part of each CDR3. D genes are given only for firm matches. A row's size may be missing; if present it is once, few, many or a size class.

d_gene	abundance	v_gene	j_gene	CDR3nt	CDR3aa
TRBD1	-	TRBV10-3	TRBJ1-6	TGTGCCATCAGAGACGTCGGACAGGGCCGAAATCCACCCCTCCACTTT	CAIRDVGQGRNPPLHF
-	many	TRBV6-1	TRBJ2-7	TGTGCCAGCAGTATTAGCTCCTACGAGCAGTACTTC	CASSISSYEQYF
-	-	TRBV28	TRBJ1-5	TGTGCCAGCAGTTGGGTCAGTAGCAATCAGCCCCAGCATTTT	CASSWVSSNQPQHF
-	-	TRBV5-1	TRBJ2-7	TGCGCCAGCAGGGACCCTTCGGGGTTGGGGGAGCAGTACTTC	CASRDPSGLGEQYF
-	few	TRBV2	TRBJ1-1	TGTGCCAGCCAGACAGGTAGGACTGAAGCTTTCTTT	CASQTGRTEAFF
TRBD1	many	TRBV7-8	TRBJ1-1	TGTGCCAGCAGCCCGGGACAGGGGAACACTGAAGCTTTCTTT	CASSPGQGNTEAFF
-	few	TRBV12-3/TRBV12-4	TRBJ1-2	TGTGCCACCCCCTCGGGGAATGGCTACACCTTC	CATPSGNGYTF
-	many	TRBV24-1	TRBJ1-2	TGTGCCACCAGTGACGCCGCCAGGAGGGTCTACACCTTC	CATSDAARRVYTF
TRBD2	-	TRBV7-7	TRBJ2-2	TGTGCTAGCAGCTCCGGACTAGCGGGGGCCTTCACCGGGGAGCTGTTTTTT	CASSSGLAGAFTGELFF
TRBD1	-	TRBV24-1	TRBJ1-6	TGTGCCACCAGTGATGGGACAGGAGTCTCACACCTCCACTTT	CATSDGTGVSHLHF
-	-	TRBV29-1	TRBJ2-3	TGCAGCGTTGAATCCCCAGTAACTAGCACAGATACGCAGTATTTT	CSVESPVTSTDTQYF
-	many	TRBV10-1	TRBJ2-7	TGCGCCAGGACCTACGAGCAGTACTTC	CARTYEQYF
-	-	TRBV29-1	TRBJ2-5	TGCAGCGTTGAAGAGACAGCACTCCAAGAGACCCAGTACTTC	CSVEETALQETQYF
-	many	TRBV19	TRBJ2-7	TGTGCCAGTAGTATGAATGGCCCCTCGAGGGAGCAGTACTTC	CASSMNGPSREQYF
-	many	TRBV20-1	TRBJ1-6	TGCAGTGCTAGAGATCGACCTGAAGATTCACCCCTCCACTTT	CSARDRPEDSPLHF
-	-	TRBV30	TRBJ1-1	TGTGCCTGGAGTGAAGTTCCGAACACTGAAGCTTTCTTT	CAWSEVPNTEAFF
TRBD1	-	TRBV6-1	TRBJ1-2	TGTGCCAGCGGGGGGTCAACAGGGGACAACTATGGCTACACCTTC	CASGGSTGDNYGYTF
-	many	TRBV4-3	TRBJ1-5	TGCGCCAGCAGCCAGGAGATGTCTCAGCCCCAGCATTTT	CASSQEMSQPQHF
TRBD1	few	TRBV5-1	TRBJ1-4	TGCGCCAGCAGAACCACAGGGGGCGGCACTAATGAAAAACTGTTTTTT	CASRTTGGGTNEKLFF
-	-	TRBV7-8	TRBJ1-5	TGTGCCAGCAGCTTATTAGAGCAGCCCCAGCATTTT	CASSLLEQPQHF
TRBD2	-	TRBV7-6	TRBJ2-3	TGTGCCAGCAGCTCCCCAGCGGGGGTCACAGATACGCAGTATTTT	CASSSPAGVTDTQYF
-	many	TRBV5-1	TRBJ2-3	TGCGCCAGCAGCTTGGCCGGTGGCGCAGATACGCAGTATTTT	CASSLAGGADTQYF
-	-	TRBV2	TRBJ2-7	TGTGCCAGCACCCGGGACACCTCCTACGAGCAGTACTTC	CASTRDTSYEQYF
TRBD2	-	TRBV10-1	TRBJ2-3	TGCGCCAGCCCTTCCGGGACTAGCGGGAGGCATGCTCCGGATACGCAGTATTTT	CASPSGTSGRHAPDTQYF
TRBD1	few	TRBV30	TRBJ1-6	TGTGCCTGGAGCCAAGACAGGGGGTATTCACCCCTCCACTTT	CAWSQDRGYSPLHF
-	-	TRBV5-1	TRBJ1-1	TGCGCCAGCAGCGGACGGACGGGTGTTGGCACTGAAGCTTTCTTT	CASSGRTGVGTEAFF
-	-	TRBV20-1	TRBJ1-3	TGCAGTGCTTTCGGGACATGGACTGGAAACACTATATATTTT	CSAFGTWTGNTIYF
TRBD1	-	TRBV9	TRBJ2-7	TGTGCCAGCAGCCCAGGGACAGGGGTCGAGCAGTACTTC	CASSPGTGVEQYF
TRBD2	many	TRBV7-2	TRBJ2-3	TGTGCCAGCAGCTTAGTTGACGGGGGGACCACAGATACGCAGTATTTT	CASSLVDGGTTDTQYF
-	-	TRBV4-2	TRBJ1-2	TGTGCCAGCAGGCGGTCAGGGGAATATGGCTACACCTTC	CASRRSGEYGYTF
-	many	TRBV29-1	TRBJ1-1	TGCAGCGTTGCTAGACTGGACGCCGACACTGAAGCTTTCTTT	CSVARLDADTEAFF
-	-	TRBV2	TRBJ1-2	TGTGCCAGCAGTAAAGAGGGGGGCCAGAGCTATGGCTACACCTTC	CASSKEGGQSYGYTF
-	-	TRBV3-1	TRBJ1-5	TGTGCCAGCAGCCAAGATCTTCCACACGGGATGAGAGGTACCAATCAGCCCCAGCATTTT	CASSQDLPHGMRGTNQPQHF
-	-	TRBV10-3	TRBJ2-5	TGTGCCATCAGTGAGACTGGTTTGGGGTCCCAGTACTTC	CAISETGLGSQYF
-	few	TRBV12-3/TRBV12-4	TRBJ2-3	TGTGCCAGCAGTTTAGCGGGCCATGTGGGCGGCACAGATACGCAGTATTTT	CASSLAGHVGGTDTQYF
-	-	TRBV7-9	TRBJ1-6	TGTGCCAGCAGCTCCCCGGGCTCACCCCTCCACTTT	CASSSPGSPLHF
TRBD2	-	TRBV25-1	TRBJ2-3	TGTGCCAGCAGTGAGCCCTCGGCGGGAGGGCCGACAGATACGCAGTATTTT	CASSEPSAGGPTDTQYF
-	many	TRBV20-1	TRBJ2-7	TGCAGTGCTAGAGATAAGGAGGACTACCACGAGCAGTACTTC	CSARDKEDYHEQYF
-	-	TRBV9	TRBJ1-1	TGTGCCAGCAGCGTAGTGAGGGAGGGTAGGGCTGAAGCTTTCTTT	CASSVVREGRAEAFF
-	-	TRBV18	TRBJ2-1	TGTGCCAGCTCACCCTACACAACAGGCGGGAACAATGAGCAGTTCTTC	CASSPYTTGGNNEQFF